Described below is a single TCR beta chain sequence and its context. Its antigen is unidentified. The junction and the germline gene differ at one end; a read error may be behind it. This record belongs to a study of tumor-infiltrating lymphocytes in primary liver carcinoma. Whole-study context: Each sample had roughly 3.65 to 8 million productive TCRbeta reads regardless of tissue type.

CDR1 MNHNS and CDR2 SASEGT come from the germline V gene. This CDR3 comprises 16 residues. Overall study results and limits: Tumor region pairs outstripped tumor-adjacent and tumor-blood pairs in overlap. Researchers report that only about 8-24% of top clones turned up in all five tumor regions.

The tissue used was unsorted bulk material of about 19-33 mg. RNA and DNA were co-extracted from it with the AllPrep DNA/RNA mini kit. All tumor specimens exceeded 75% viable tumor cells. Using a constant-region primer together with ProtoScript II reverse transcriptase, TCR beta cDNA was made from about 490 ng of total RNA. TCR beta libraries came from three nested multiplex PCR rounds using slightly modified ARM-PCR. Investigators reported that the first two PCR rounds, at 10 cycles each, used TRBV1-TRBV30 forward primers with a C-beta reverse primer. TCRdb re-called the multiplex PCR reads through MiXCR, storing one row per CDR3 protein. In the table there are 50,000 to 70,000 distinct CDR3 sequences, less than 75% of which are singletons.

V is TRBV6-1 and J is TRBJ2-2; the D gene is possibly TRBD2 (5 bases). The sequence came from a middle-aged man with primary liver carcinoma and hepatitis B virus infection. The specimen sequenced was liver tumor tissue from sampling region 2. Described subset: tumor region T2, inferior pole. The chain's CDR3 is CVSSETPGMNIGELFF. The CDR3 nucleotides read TGTGTCAGCAGCGAAACACCGGGGATGAACATCGGGGAGCTGTTTTTT.